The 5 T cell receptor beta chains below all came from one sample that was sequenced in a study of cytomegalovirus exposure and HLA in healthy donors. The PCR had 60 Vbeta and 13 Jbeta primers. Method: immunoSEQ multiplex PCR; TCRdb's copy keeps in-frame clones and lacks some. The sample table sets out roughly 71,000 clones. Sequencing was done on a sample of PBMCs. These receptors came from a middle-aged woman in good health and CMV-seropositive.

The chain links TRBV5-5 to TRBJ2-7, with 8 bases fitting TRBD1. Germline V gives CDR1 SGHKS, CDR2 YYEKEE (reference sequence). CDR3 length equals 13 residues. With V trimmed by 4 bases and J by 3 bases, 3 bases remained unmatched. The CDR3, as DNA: TGTGCCAGCAGCCGGACAGGGATCTACGAGCAGTACTTC. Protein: CASSRTGIYEQYF.

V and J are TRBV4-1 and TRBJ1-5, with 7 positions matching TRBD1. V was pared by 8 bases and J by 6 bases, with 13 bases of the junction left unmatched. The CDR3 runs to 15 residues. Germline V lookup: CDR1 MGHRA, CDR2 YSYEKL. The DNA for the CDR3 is TGCGCCAGCGCCTTCGTCGACAGGGCGAGTCAGCCCCAGCATTTT. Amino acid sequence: CASAFVDRASQPQHF.

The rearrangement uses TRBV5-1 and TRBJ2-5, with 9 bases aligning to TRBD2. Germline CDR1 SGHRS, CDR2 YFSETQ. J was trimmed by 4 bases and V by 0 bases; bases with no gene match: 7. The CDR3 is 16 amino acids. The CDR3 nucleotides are TGCGCCAGCAGCTTGGGGGGACTAGCAGGAGGAGAGACCCAGTACTTC. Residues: CASSLGGLAGGETQYF.

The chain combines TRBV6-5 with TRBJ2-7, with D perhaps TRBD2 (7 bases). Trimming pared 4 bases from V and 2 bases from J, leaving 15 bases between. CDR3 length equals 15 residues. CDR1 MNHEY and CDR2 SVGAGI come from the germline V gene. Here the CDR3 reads CASSSKGGPTYEQYF. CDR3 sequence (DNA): TGTGCCAGCAGTTCAAAGGGGGGGCCCACCTACGAGCAGTACTTC.

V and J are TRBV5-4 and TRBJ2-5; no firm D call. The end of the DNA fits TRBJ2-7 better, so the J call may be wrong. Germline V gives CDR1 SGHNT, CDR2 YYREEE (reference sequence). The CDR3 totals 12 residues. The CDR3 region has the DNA TGTGCCAGCAGCTTTGGAGTGAACGAGCAGTACTTC. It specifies CASSFGVNEQYF.